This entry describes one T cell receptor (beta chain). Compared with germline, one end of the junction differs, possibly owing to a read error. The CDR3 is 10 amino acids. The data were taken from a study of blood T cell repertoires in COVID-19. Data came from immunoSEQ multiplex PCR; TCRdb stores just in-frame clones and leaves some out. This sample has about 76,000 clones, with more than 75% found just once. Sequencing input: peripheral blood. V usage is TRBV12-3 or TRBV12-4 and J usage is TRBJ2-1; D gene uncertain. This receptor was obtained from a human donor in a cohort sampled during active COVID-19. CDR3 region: CASSLGPRFF. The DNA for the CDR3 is TGTGCCAGCAGCTTAGGCCCTAGGTTCTTC.